This T cell receptor (beta chain) is from a study of tumor-infiltrating lymphocytes in primary liver carcinoma. Study-level findings and limits: It was tumor-adjacent and tumor-blood pairs that overlapped less than tumor region pairs did. It was observed that only about 7.5-25% of the top clones appeared in every one of the five tumor regions.

Notes on this clonotype: Antigen specificity is unknown. An end of the junction differs from the germline gene, which may be a read error.

Making TCR beta cDNA involved around 510 ng total RNA and a constant-region primer. The TCR beta library was amplified through three nested multiplex PCR rounds in a modified ARM-PCR procedure. The two initial PCR rounds, about 9 cycles each, used TRBV1-TRBV30 forward and C-beta reverse primers. Via MiXCR, TCRdb re-called the multiplex PCR reads, giving one row per CDR3 protein. The table shows 100,000 to 150,000 distinct CDR3 sequences, with 50% to 80% occurring only once. Each 20-30 mg portion of unsorted bulk tissue served as the source for co-extraction of RNA and DNA. Every single tumor sample held over 85% viable tumor cells. Germline V gene sequence: CDR1 LGHNT, CDR2 FRNRAP. The CDR3 extends over 14 amino acids.

This clonotype was obtained from a woman in her sixties or seventies with primary liver carcinoma and hepatitis B virus infection. The chain combines TRBV12-5 with TRBJ2-1; either TRBD1 or TRBD2 may supply D (5 bases each). Sequencing was performed on liver tumor tissue from sampling region 3. As to subset: tumor region T3, left-lateral pole. CDR3 sequence: CASARDGSFNEQFF. CDR3 bases: TGCGCTAGTGCTCGGGACGGATCATTCAATGAGCAGTTCTTC.